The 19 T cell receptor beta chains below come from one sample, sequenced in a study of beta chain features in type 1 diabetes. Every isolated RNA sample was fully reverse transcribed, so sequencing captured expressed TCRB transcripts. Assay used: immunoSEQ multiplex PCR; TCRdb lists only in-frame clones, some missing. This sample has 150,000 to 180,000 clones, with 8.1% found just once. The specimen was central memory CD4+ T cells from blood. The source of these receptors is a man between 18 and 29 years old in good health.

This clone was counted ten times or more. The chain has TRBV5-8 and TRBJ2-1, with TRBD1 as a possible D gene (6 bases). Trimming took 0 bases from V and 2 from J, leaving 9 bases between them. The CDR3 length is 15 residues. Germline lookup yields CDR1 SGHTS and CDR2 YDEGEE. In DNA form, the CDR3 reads TGTGCCAGCAGCTTGGGGCAGGGGACCTACAATGAGCAGTTCTTC. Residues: CASSLGQGTYNEQFF.

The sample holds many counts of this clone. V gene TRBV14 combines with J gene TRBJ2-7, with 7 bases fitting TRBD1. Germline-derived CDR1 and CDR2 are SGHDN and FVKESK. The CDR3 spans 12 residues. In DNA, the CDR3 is TGTGCAAACAGGGGTTACTCCTACGAGCAGTACTTC. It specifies CANRGYSYEQYF.

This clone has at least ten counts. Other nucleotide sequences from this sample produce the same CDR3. The CDR3 is CAWSRQGSYEQYF. The CDR3 DNA reads TGTGCCTGGAGCCGACAGGGATCCTACGAGCAGTACTTC. V usage is TRBV30 and J usage is TRBJ2-7; the match to TRBD1 covers 7 bases. Germline CDR1 and CDR2: GTSNPN and SVGIG (reference sequence). This CDR3 region has 13 residues. V trimming: 3 bases; J trimming: 1 base; junction bases outside the gene matches: 3.

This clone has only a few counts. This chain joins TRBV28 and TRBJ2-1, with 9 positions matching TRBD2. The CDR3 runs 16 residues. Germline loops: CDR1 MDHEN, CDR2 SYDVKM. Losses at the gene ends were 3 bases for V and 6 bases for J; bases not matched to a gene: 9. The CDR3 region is CASSFFSGSTPNEQFF. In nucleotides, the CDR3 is TGTGCCAGCAGTTTCTTTAGCGGGAGTACACCCAATGAGCAGTTCTTC.

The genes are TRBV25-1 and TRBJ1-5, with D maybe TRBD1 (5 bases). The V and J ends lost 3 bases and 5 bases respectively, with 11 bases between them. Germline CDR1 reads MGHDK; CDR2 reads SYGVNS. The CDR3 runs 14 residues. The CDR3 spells CASSDGGDHQPQHF. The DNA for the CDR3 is TGTGCCAGCAGTGATGGGGGGGACCATCAGCCCCAGCATTTT.

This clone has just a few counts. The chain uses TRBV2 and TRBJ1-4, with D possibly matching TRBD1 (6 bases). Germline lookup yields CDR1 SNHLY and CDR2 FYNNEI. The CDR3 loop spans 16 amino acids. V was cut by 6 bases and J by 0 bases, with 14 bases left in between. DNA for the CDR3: TGTGCCAGCAGCCTCAGGGGCCCCGCAACTAATGAAAAACTGTTTTTT. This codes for CASSLRGPATNEKLFF.

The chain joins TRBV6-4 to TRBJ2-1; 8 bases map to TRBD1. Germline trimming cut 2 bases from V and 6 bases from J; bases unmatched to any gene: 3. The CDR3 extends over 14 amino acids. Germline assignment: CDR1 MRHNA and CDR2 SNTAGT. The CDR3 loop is CASSDQGAFNEQFF. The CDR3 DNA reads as TGTGCCAGCAGTGACCAGGGGGCATTCAATGAGCAGTTCTTC.

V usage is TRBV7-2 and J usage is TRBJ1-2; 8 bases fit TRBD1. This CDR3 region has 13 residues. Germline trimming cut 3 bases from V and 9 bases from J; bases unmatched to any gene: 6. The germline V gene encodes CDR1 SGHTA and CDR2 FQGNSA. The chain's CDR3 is CASSFQGAVSYTF. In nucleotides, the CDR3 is TGTGCCAGCAGCTTTCAGGGGGCGGTAAGCTACACCTTC.

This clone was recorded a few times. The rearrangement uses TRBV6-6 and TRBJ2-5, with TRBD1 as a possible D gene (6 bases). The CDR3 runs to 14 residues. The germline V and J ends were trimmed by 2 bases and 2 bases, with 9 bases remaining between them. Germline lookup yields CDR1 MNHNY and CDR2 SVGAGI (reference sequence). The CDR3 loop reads CASSYRGIQETQYF. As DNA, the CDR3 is TGTGCCAGCAGTTACAGGGGGATACAAGAGACCCAGTACTTC.

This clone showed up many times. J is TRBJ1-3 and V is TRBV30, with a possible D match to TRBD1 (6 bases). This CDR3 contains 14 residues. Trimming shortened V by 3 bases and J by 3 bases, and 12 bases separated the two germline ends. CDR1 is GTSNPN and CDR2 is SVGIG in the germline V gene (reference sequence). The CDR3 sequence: CAWRIQGFGNTIYF. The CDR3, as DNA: TGTGCCTGGAGGATACAGGGTTTTGGAAACACCATATATTTT.

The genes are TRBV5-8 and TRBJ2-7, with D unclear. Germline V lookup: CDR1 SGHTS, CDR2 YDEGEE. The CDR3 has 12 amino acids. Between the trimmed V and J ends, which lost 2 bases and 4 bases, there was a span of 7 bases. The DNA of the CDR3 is TGTGCCAGCAGCTTTAGCCGTTACGAGCAGTACTTC. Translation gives CASSFSRYEQYF.

The CDR3 bases are TGTGCCAGCAGCTTGCTTAGCGGGGGGGTTTACGAGCAGTACTTC. Translation: CASSLLSGGVYEQYF. The rearrangement links TRBV7-2 to TRBJ2-7, with 11 nucleotides matching TRBD2. CDR1 is SGHTA and CDR2 is FQGNSA in the germline V gene. The CDR3 totals 15 residues. V dropped 3 bases and J dropped 4; count of bases not matched to a gene: 5.

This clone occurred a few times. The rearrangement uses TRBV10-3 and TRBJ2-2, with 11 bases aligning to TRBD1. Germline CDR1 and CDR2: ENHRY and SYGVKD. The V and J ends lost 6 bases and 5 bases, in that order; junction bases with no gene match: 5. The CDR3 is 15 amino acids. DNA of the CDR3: TGTGCCATCAGCGGACAGGGGGCAAGGACCGGGGAGCTGTTTTTT. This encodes CAISGQGARTGELFF.

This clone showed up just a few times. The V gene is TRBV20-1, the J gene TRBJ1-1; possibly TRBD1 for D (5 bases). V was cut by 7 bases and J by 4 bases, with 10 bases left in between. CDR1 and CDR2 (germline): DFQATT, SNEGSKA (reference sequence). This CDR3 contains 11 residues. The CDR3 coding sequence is TGCAGTGTTGGGGCCGGCACTGAAGCTTTCTTT. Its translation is CSVGAGTEAFF.

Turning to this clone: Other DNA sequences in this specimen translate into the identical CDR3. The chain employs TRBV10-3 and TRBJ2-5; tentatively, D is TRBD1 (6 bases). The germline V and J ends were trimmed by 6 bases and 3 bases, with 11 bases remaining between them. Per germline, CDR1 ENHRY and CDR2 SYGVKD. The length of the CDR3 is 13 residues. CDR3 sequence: CAISLNREETQYF. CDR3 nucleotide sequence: TGTGCCATCAGCCTAAACAGGGAAGAGACCCAGTACTTC.

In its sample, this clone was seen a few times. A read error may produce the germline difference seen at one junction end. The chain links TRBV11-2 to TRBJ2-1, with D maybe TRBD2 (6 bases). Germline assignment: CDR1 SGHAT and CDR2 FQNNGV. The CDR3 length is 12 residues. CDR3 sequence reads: CASSLGPGALLF. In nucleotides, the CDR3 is TGTGCCAGCAGCTTAGGTCCGGGAGCTCTTCTCTTC.

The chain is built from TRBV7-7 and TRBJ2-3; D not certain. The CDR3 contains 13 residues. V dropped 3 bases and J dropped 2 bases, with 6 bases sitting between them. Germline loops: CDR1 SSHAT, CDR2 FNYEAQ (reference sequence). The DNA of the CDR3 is TGTGCCAGCAGCTTTGAACTCACAGATACGCAGTATTTT. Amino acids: CASSFELTDTQYF.

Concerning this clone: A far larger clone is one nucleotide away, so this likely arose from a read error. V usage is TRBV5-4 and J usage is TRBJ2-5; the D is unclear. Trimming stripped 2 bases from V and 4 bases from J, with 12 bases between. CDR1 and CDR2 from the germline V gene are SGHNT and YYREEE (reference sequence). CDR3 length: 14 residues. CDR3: CASSFGLWPETQYF. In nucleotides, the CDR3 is TGTGCCAGCAGCTTTGGGCTCTGGCCAGAGACCCAGTACTTC.

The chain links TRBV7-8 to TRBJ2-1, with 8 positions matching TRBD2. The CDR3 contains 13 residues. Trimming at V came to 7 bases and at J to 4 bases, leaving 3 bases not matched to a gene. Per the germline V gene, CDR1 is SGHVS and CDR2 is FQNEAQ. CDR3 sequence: CASTLAEYNEQFF. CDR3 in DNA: TGTGCCAGCACACTAGCGGAATACAATGAGCAGTTCTTC.